This TCR beta chain stems from a study of blood T cell repertoires in COVID-19. Across the whole study: Acute-phase and convalescent COVID-19 samples originated in the United States, Italy and Spain. PBMCs, B-cell-depleted T cells, or T cells provided the cDNA or gDNA that made up the material.

Trimming at V came to 0 bases and at J to 6 bases, leaving 4 bases not matched to a gene. Per germline, CDR1 GTSNPN and CDR2 SVGIG (reference sequence). The CDR3 consists of 14 residues. In the source study's methods: Reference gene primer amplification in the assay estimated nucleated cell counts. Repertoires were generated with immunoSEQ multiplex PCR, while TCRdb's copy carries only in-frame clones and drops some. V, J and clone size are taken as reported in that table, and D and trimming were inferred from the DNA itself. The top ten clones hold around 8.5% of a sample with about 140,000 clones, about 86% of them seen once.

The sequencing sample was made of peripheral blood. This TCR derives from an older woman with acute or convalescent COVID-19. This rearrangement joins TRBV30 to TRBJ2-1; 8 nucleotides align to TRBD2. CDR3 bases: TGTGCCTGGAGTGTGCGGGGGGACCCCAATGAGCAGTTCTTC. It encodes CAWSVRGDPNEQFF.